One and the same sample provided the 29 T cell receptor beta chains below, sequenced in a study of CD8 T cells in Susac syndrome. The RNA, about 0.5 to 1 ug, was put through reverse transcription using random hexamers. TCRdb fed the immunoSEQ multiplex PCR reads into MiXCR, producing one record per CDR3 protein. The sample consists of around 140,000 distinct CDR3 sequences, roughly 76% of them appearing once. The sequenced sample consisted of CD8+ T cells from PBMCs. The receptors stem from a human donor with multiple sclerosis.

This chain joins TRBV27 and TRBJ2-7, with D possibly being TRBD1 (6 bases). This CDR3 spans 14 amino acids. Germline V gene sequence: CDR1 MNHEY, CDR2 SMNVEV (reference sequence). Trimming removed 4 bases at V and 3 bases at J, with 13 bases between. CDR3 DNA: TGTGCCAGCAGTTCCGGGACAAACATCTACGAGCAGTACGTC. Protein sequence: CASSSGTNIYEQYV.

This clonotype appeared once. The CDR3 DNA reads as TGTGCCAGCTTTAGCGGAGACCCGTCAGATACGCAGTATTTT. Translated, it gives CASFSGDPSDTQYF. The chain combines TRBV6-2 or TRBV6-3 with TRBJ2-3, with a tentative D call TRBD2 (6 bases). From germline, CDR1 is MNHEY and CDR2 SVGEGT. The CDR3 covers 14 residues. V lost 8 bases to trimming and J lost 4 bases, with 16 bases between them.

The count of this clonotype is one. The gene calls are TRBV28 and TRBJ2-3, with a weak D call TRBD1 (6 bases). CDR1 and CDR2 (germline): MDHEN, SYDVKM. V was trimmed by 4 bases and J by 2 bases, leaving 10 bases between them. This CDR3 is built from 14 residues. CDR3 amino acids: CASSSDSHTDTQYF. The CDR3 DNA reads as TGTGCCAGCAGTTCGGACAGTCACACAGATACGCAGTATTTT.

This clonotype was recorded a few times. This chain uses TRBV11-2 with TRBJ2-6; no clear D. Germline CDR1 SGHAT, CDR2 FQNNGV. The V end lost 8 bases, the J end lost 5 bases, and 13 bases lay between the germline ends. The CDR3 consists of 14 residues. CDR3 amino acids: CASPERVRANVLTF. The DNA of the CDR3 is TGTGCCAGCCCAGAAAGGGTTCGGGCCAACGTCCTGACTTTC.

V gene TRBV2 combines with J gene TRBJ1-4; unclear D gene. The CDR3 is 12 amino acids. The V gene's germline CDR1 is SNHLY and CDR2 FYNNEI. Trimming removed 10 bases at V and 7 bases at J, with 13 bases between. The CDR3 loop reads CAIRGRSEKLFF. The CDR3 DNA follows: TGTGCCATCCGCGGGCGGAGTGAAAAACTGTTTTTT.

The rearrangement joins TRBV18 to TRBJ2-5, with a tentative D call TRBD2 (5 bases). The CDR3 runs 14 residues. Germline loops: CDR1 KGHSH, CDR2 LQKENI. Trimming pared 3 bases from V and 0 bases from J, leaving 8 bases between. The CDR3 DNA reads TGTGCCAGCTCACCCCCGAGGGACCAAGAGACCCAGTACTTC. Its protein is CASSPPRDQETQYF.

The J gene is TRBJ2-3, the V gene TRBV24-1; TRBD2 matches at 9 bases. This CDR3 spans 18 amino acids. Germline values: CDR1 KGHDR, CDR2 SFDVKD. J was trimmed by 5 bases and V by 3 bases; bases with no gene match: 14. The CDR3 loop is CATSDLEGGTSPGDTQYF. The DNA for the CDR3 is TGTGCCACCAGTGATCTGGAAGGAGGGACTAGCCCAGGAGATACGCAGTATTTT.

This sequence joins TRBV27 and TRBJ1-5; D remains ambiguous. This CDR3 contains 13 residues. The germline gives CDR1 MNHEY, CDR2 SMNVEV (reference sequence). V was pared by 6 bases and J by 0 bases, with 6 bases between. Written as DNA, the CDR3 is TGTGCCAGCAGGACACATAGCAATCAGCCCCAGCATTTT. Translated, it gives CASRTHSNQPQHF.

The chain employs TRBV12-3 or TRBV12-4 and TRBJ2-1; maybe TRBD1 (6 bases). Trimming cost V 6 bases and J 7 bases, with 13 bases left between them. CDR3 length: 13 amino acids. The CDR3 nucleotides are TGTGCCAGCAGAGCCGGGACAAGTAATGAGCAGTTCTTC. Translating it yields CASRAGTSNEQFF.

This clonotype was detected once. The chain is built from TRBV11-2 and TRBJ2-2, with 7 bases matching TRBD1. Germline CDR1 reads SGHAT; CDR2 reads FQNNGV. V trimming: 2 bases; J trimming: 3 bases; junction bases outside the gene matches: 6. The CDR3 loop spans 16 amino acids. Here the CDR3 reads CASSLHRGSYTGELFF. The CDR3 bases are TGTGCCAGCAGCTTACACAGGGGCTCGTACACCGGGGAGCTGTTTTTT. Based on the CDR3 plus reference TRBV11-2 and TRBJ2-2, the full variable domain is EAGVAQSPRYKIIEKRQSVAFWCNPISGHATLYWYQQILGQGPKLLIQFQNNGVVDDSQLPKDRFSAERLKGVDSTLKIQPAKLEDSAVYLCASSLHRGSYTGELFFGEGSRLTVL.

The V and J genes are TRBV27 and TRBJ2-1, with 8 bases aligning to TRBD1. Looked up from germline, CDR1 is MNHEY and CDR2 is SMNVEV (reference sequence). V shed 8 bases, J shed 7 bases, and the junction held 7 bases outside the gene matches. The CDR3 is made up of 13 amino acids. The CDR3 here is CASGQGAWNEQFF. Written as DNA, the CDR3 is TGTGCCAGCGGGCAGGGGGCTTGGAATGAGCAGTTCTTC.

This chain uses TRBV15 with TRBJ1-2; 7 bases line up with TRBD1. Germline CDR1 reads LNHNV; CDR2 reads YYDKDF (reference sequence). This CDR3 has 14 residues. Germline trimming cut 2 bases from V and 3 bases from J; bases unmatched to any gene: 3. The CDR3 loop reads CATSRRDSDYGYTF. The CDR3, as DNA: TGTGCCACCAGCAGAAGGGACAGCGACTATGGCTACACCTTC.

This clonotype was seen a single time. As DNA, the CDR3 is TGCGCCAGCAGCCAAGAAGGCCTGCGGGCTTTCTTT. It specifies CASSQEGLRAFF. The V call is TRBV4-1, the J call TRBJ1-1, with D unresolved. Trimming cost V 0 bases and J 11 bases, with 10 bases left between them. The germline CDR1 and CDR2 sequences are MGHRA and YSYEKL. This CDR3 is built from 12 residues.

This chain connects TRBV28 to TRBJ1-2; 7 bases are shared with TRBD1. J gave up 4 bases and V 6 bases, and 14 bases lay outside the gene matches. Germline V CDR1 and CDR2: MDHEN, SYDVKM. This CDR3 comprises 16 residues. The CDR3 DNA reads TGTGCCAGCAGCCGCCCCGGAAAAGGGGGCCTCTATGGCTACACCTTC. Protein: CASSRPGKGGLYGYTF.

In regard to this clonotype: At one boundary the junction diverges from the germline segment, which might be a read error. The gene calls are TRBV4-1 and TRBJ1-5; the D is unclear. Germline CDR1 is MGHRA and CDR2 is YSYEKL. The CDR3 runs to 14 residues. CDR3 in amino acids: CAGSQDAVDQPQHF. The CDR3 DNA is TGCGCCGGCAGCCAAGACGCTGTGGATCAGCCCCAGCATTTT.

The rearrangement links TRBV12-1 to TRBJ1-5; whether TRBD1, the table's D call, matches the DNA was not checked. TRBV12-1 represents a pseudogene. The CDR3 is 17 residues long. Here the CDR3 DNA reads TGTGCCAGCATTCGCCCAGGACCGAGATATAGCAATCAGCCCCAGCATTTT. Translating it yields CASIRPGPRYSNQPQHF.

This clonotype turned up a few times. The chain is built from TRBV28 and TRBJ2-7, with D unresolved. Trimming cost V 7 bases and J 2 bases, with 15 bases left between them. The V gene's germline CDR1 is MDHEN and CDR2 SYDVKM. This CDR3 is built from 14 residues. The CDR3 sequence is CASTMQAETYEQYF. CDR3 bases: TGTGCCAGCACCATGCAAGCAGAAACCTACGAGCAGTACTTC.

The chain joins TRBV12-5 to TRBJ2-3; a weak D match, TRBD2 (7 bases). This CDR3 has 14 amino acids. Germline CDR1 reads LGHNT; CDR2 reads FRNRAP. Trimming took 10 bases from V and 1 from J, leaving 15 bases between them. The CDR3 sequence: CATAGALGTDTQYF. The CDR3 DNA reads TGTGCTACCGCGGGGGCCCTTGGCACAGATACGCAGTATTTT. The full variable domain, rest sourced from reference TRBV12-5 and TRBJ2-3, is DARVTQTPRHKVTEMGQEVTMRCQPILGHNTVFWYRQTMMQGLELLAYFRNRAPLDDSGMPKDRFSAEMPDATLATLKIQPSEPRDSAVYFCATAGALGTDTQYFGPGTRLTVL.

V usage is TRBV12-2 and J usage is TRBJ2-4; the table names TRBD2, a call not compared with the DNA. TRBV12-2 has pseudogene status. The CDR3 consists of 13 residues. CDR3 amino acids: CASRLVRRDIQYF. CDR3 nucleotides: TGTGCAAGTCGCTTAGTCAGGAGGGACATTCAGTACTTC.

CDR3 nucleotide sequence: TGTGCCATCAGTGATACAGGGAACACCGGGGAGCTGTTTTTT. This sequence encodes CAISDTGNTGELFF. The chain joins TRBV10-3 to TRBJ2-2; perhaps TRBD1 as D (5 bases). CDR3 length equals 14 residues. The ends were cut back, 3 bases at V and 1 base at J, with 6 bases in the middle. Looked up from germline, CDR1 is ENHRY and CDR2 is SYGVKD.

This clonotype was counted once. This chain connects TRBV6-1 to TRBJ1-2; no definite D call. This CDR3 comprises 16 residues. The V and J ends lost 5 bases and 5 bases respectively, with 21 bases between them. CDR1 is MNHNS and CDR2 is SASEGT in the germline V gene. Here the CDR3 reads CASSTRPDQIRYGYTF. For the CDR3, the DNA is TGTGCCAGCAGTACCCGGCCAGACCAAATTCGGTATGGCTACACCTTC.

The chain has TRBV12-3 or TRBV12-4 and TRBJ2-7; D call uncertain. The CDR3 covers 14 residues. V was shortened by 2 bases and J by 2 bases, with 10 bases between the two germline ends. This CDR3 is CASSLSRAPYEQYV. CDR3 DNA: TGTGCCAGCAGTTTATCTAGGGCCCCCTACGAGCAGTACGTC.

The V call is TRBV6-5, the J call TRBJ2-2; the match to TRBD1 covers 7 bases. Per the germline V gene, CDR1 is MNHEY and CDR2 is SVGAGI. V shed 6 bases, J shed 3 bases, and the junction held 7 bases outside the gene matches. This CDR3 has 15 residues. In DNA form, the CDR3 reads TGTGCCAGCAGGCCCCCGACAGGGCACACCGGGGAGCTGTTTTTT. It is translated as CASRPPTGHTGELFF.

The CDR3 loop is CASSSQAGTSGDEDTQYF. The DNA for the CDR3 is TGTGCCAGCAGCTCGCAAGCCGGGACTAGCGGGGACGAAGATACGCAGTATTTT. V is TRBV7-9 and J is TRBJ2-3; 13 bases are shared with TRBD2. The V gene's germline CDR1 is SEHNR and CDR2 FQNEAQ (reference sequence). The CDR3 sequence is 18 residues long. V trimming: 4 bases; J trimming: 5 bases; junction bases outside the gene matches: 12.

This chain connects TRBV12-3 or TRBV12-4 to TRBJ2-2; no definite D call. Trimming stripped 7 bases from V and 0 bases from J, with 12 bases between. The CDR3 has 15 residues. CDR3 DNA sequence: TGTGCCAGCACCCTGACGGTTACGAACACCGGGGAGCTGTTTTTT. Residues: CASTLTVTNTGELFF.

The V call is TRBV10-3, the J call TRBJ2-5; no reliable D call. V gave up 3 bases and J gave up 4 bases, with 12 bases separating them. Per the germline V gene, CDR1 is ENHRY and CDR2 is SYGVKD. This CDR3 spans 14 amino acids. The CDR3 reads CAISEGPAGETQYF. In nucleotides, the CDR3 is TGTGCCATCAGTGAAGGTCCAGCCGGAGAGACCCAGTACTTC.

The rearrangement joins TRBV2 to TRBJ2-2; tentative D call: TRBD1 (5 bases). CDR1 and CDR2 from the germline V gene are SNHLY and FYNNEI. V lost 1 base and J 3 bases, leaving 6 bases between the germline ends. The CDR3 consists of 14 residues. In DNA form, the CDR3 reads TGTGCCAGCAGTGAAGGACAGTACACCGGGGAGCTGTTTTTT. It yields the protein CASSEGQYTGELFF.

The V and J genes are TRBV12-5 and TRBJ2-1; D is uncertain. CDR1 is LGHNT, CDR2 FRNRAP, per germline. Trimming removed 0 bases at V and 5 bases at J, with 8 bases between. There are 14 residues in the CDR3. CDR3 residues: CASGLVLRDNEQFF. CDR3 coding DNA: TGTGCTAGTGGTTTGGTACTTAGGGACAATGAGCAGTTCTTC.

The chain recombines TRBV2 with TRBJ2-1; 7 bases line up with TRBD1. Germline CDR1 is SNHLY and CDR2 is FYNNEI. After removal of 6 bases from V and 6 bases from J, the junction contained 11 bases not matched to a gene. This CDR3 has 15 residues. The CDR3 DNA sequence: TGTGCCAGCAGGTGGGACAGAACTTCGGGCAATGAGCAGTTCTTC. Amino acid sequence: CASRWDRTSGNEQFF.